Listed below are T cell receptor beta chains from one sample, sequenced in a study of cytomegalovirus exposure and HLA in healthy donors. The repertoire was sequenced with immunoSEQ multiplex PCR; TCRdb's copy has only in-frame clones and lacks some. Of 150,000 or so clones listed, 80% are singletons. Material for sequencing was PBMCs. The receptors were gathered from a middle-aged woman in good health and CMV-seropositive. The CDR3 runs from the conserved cysteine through the conserved F or W. A D gene is named only where the DNA matches it firmly.

TGTGCCAGCAGCTTAGGGGGAGTCCAAAACTATGGCTACACCTTC,CASSLGGVQNYGYTF,.,TRBV7-9,TRBJ1-2
TGTGCCAGCAGTGAACTGTGGAGCTCCTACAATGAGCAGTTCTTC,CASSELWSSYNEQFF,.,TRBV6-1,TRBJ2-1
TGTGCCACCAGCAGAGGACAGGGGGAGGGCTACACCTTC,CATSRGQGEGYTF,TRBD1,TRBV15,TRBJ1-2
TGTGCCAGCAGCTTCCGGGACTACACCACCGGGGAGCTGTTTTTT,CASSFRDYTTGELFF,TRBD2,TRBV7-2,TRBJ2-2
TGTGCCAGCAACCCGGGAATTGAAAAACTGTTTTTT,CASNPGIEKLFF,.,TRBV2,TRBJ1-4
TGTGCCAGCAGCGCGGGACGGACGTCTTCGGACACCATATATTTT,CASSAGRTSSDTIYF,.,TRBV7-6,TRBJ1-3
TGTGCCAGCAGCGTAGGCGGCTCGGGATTTGCCGGGGAGCTGTTTTTT,CASSVGGSGFAGELFF,.,TRBV9,TRBJ2-2
TGTGCCAGCTCATCCAAGCCCGACAGGGCTGATACGCAGTATTTT,CASSSKPDRADTQYF,TRBD1,TRBV18,TRBJ2-3
TGTGCCAGCAGTGAAGCAGCCGGGACAGTTCAAGAGACCCAGTACTTC,CASSEAAGTVQETQYF,TRBD1,TRBV6-1,TRBJ2-5
TGTGCCAGCAGCCTCCGCCCCGGAGGGGATAACGAGCAGTACTTC,CASSLRPGGDNEQYF,.,TRBV5-4,TRBJ2-7
TGTGCCACCCGTACTTCGGAGGGGGCGCGGGTTCAGCCCCAGCATTTT,CATRTSEGARVQPQHF,TRBD1,TRBV19,TRBJ1-5
TGTGCCAGTGCCCGGCAACAGGGAAACTATGGCTACACCTTC,CASARQQGNYGYTF,.,TRBV19,TRBJ1-2
TGTGCCAGCTCTGGGACAGCGTTAAACATTCAGTACTTC,CASSGTALNIQYF,TRBD1,TRBV18,TRBJ2-4
TGCGCCAGCAGCTCGTTCTCCTACAATGAGCAGTTCTTC,CASSSFSYNEQFF,.,TRBV5-1,TRBJ2-1
TGTGCCAGCAGCCAAGAGGGTGTAGCCCAGCAGTTCTTC,CASSQEGVAQQFF,.,TRBV14,TRBJ2-1
TGCGCCAGCAGCTCAGAGCGCAGCGGGGGAGGAAGCACAGATACGCAGTATTTT,CASSSERSGGGSTDTQYF,TRBD2,TRBV5-1,TRBJ2-3
TGTGCCAGTACCTCTGACGGGGAGACCCAGTACTTC,CASTSDGETQYF,.,TRBV19,TRBJ2-5
TGCAGCGTTGAAGATCAGTCCAGGGGGTGGAGGAACACTGAAGCTTTCTTT,CSVEDQSRGWRNTEAFF,TRBD1,TRBV29-1,TRBJ1-1
TGTGCCAGCAGCACCTGGACTAGCGGGAGAATCTACAATGAGCAGTTCTTC,CASSTWTSGRIYNEQFF,TRBD2,TRBV7-9,TRBJ2-1
TGTGCCAGCAGCGTAGCGGGAGGGTCTGCGCAGGAGCAGTTCTTC,CASSVAGGSAQEQFF,TRBD2,TRBV9,TRBJ2-1
TGTGCCAGCAGTGAATCCGGCGGGAGGAATTACGAGCAGTACTTC,CASSESGGRNYEQYF,TRBD2,TRBV2,TRBJ2-7
TGTGCCAGCAGTTCCATATCCGGACTAGCGGGGTACGAGCAGTACTTC,CASSSISGLAGYEQYF,TRBD2,TRBV27,TRBJ2-7